This paragraph reports one T cell receptor beta chain. The antigen is undetermined. These data are taken from a study of CD4 T cells in relation to SARS-CoV-2 and coronaviruses. Study overall: TCR beta CDR3s were sequenced after approximately ten-day antigen culture of PBMCs.

CEF-cultured naive and memory CD4+ T cell DNA got survey-level sequencing. The protocol was immunoSEQ multiplex PCR, while the TCRdb copy is restricted to in-frame clones and leaves out a portion. The table records about 36,000 clones, around 77% of them present only once. V shed 5 bases, J shed 8 bases, and the junction held 6 bases outside the gene matches. This CDR3 region has 14 residues. CDR1 and CDR2 (germline): MNHEY, SVGAGI. Fewer than 1.2 x 10^5 naive or memory CD4+ cells were cultured with CEF peptides for approximately eleven days. Sequencing used memory CD4+ T cells from PBMCs, cultured in vitro. The sequence came from an adult with COVID-19. The chain employs TRBV6-5 and TRBJ2-1, with TRBD2 matching over 10 bases. The CDR3 loop is CASSLAGAPYEQFF. The CDR3 DNA sequence: TGTGCCAGCAGTCTAGCGGGGGCACCCTATGAGCAGTTCTTC.